A selection of T cell receptor beta chains follows, all from one sample in a study of blood T cell repertoires in COVID-19. Here immunoSEQ multiplex PCR was the method, and the copy in TCRdb shows in-frame clones only, minus some. The data hold some 220,000 clones, with approximately 87% observed a single time. Sequencing was performed on PBMCs or T cells enriched from blood (not recorded which). Receptors originate from a woman in her forties or fifties in a cohort exposed to, infected with or recovered from COVID-19 (not recorded which). The CDR3 runs from the conserved cysteine through the conserved F or W. A D gene is named only where the DNA matches it firmly. Rows give clone size only sometimes, using once, few, many, or a class for an expanded clone.

>TRBJ1-5|TRBV12-3/TRBV12-4|NA|NA
CASSEQGPQPQHF
TGTGCCAGCAGTGAGCAGGGTCCTCAGCCCCAGCATTTT
>TRBJ2-3|TRBV19|NA|NA
CASSPGQRTDTQYF
TGTGCCAGTAGTCCGGGACAACGCACAGATACGCAGTATTTT
>TRBJ2-3|TRBV7-2|few|NA
CASSLTGGTDTQYF
TGTGCCAGCAGCTTGACAGGTGGCACAGATACGCAGTATTTT
>TRBJ1-1|TRBV9|NA|NA
CASSESLVEQGAFF
TGTGCCAGCAGCGAGAGCCTCGTGGAGCAGGGGGCTTTCTTT
>TRBJ1-1|TRBV4-1|NA|NA
CASSQLAFGDTEAFF
TGCGCCAGCAGCCAACTGGCTTTCGGAGACACTGAAGCTTTCTTT
>TRBJ1-2|TRBV7-2|NA|TRBD1
CASSFGTGGYTF
TGTGCCAGCAGCTTCGGGACAGGCGGCTACACCTTC
>TRBJ2-1|TRBV6-1|NA|TRBD2
CASSEARLGGAEQFF
TGTGCCAGCAGTGAAGCTCGTCTCGGGGGGGCTGAGCAGTTCTTC
>TRBJ2-3|TRBV4-1|NA|NA
CASSQYGTSTDTQYF
TGCGCCAGCAGCCAATATGGGACTAGCACAGATACGCAGTATTTT
>TRBJ1-2|TRBV5-4|NA|TRBD1
CASSFRGQGASGYTF
TGTGCCAGCAGCTTCCGGGGACAGGGGGCGAGTGGCTACACCTTC
>TRBJ2-5|TRBV5-4|few|TRBD2
CASSTGLAAETQYF
TGTGCCAGCAGCACAGGACTAGCCGCAGAGACCCAGTACTTC
>TRBJ1-2|TRBV30|NA|NA
CAWSVQYGALGYTF
TGTGCCTGGAGTGTACAATATGGGGCGCTGGGCTACACCTTC
>TRBJ1-1|TRBV6-6|NA|TRBD1
CASSPGQGRTEAFF
TGTGCCAGCAGTCCCGGACAGGGGCGTACTGAAGCTTTCTTT
>TRBJ2-7|TRBV6-4|NA|NA
CASTSAGSPYEQYF
TGTGCCAGCACCTCCGCAGGATCTCCCTACGAGCAGTACTTC
>TRBJ2-3|TRBV13|NA|TRBD2
CASNLRLAGASDTQYF
TGTGCCAGCAACCTTAGATTAGCGGGGGCCTCAGATACGCAGTATTTT
>TRBJ1-2|TRBV19|NA|NA
CASSSRTDPMWYGYTF
TGTGCCAGTAGTAGTAGGACAGATCCTATGTGGTATGGCTACACCTTC
>TRBJ1-3|TRBV7-9|NA|NA
CASSGIRGFSGNTIYF
TGTGCCAGCAGCGGAATAAGGGGGTTCTCTGGAAACACCATATATTTT
>TRBJ1-5|TRBV28|few|NA
CASRWGRDQPQHF
TGTGCCAGCCGTTGGGGCCGAGATCAGCCCCAGCATTTT
>TRBJ1-2|TRBV6-5|NA|TRBD1
CASNRGNYGYTF
TGTGCCAGTAACAGGGGCAACTATGGCTACACCTTC
>TRBJ1-1|TRBV18|NA|NA
CASSPGLNTEAFF
TGTGCCAGCTCACCCGGTTTAAACACTGAAGCTTTCTTT
>TRBJ2-5|TRBV28|NA|NA
CASSFMARETQYF
TGTGCCAGCAGTTTTATGGCCCGAGAGACCCAGTACTTC
>TRBJ2-5|TRBV5-1|few|TRBD2
CASSSTGGLETQYF
TGCGCCAGCAGCAGTACGGGGGGGCTTGAGACCCAGTACTTC
>TRBJ2-6|TRBV7-2|few|TRBD2
CASSRSTSGFSSGANVLTF
TGTGCCAGCAGTCGATCCACTAGCGGGTTCAGCTCTGGGGCCAACGTCCTGACTTTC